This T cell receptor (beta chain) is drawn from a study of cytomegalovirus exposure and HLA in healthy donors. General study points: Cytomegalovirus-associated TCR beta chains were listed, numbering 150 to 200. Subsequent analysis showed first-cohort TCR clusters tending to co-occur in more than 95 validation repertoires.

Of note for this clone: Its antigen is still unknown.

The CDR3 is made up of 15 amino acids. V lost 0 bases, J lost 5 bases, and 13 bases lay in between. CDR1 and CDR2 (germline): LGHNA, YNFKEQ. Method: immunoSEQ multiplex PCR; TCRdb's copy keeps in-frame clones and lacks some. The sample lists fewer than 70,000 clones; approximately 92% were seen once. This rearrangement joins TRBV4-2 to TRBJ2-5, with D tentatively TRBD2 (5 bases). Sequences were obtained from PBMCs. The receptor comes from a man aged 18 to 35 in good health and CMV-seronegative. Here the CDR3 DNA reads TGTGCCAGCAGCCAAGAGAGGGCAGGAGTCGAGACCCAGTACTTC. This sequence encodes CASSQERAGVETQYF.